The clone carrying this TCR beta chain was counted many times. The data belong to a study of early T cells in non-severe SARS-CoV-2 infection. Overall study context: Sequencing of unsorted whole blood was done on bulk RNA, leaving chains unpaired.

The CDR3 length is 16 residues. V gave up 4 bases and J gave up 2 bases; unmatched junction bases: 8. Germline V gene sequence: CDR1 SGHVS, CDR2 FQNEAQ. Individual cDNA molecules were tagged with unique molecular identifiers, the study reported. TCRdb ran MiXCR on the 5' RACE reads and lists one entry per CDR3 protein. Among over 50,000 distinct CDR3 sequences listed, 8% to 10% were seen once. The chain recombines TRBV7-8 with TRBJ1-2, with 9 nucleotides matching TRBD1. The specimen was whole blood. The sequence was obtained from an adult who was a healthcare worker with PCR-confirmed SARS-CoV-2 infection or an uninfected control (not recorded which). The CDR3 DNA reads TGTGCCAGCAGCTCCATCGTCGGACAGGGGAACTATGGCTACACCTTC. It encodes CASSSIVGQGNYGYTF.